The 16 T cell receptor beta chains listed next were all sequenced from one sample in a study of T-cell memory formation after mild COVID-19. In TCRdb, the 5' RACE reads were re-called with MiXCR into one record per CDR3 protein. The profile covers about 400,000 distinct CDR3 sequences, with around 22% appearing a single time and less than 15% taken by the ten largest. The specimen was PBMCs or a T cell subset sorted from them (not recorded which). The receptors originated from an adult woman who had mild COVID-19 (a few samples of this study predate the infection). Cell type and time point are not known.

This clonotype has more than one count but fewer than ten. CDR3: CASSRGPEGAVGYTF. For the CDR3, the DNA is TGTGCCAGCAGCCGCGGACCGGAGGGAGCGGTTGGCTACACCTTC. The chain uses TRBV3-1 and TRBJ1-2; unclear D gene. V shed 4 bases and J shed 7 bases, with 19 bases lying between them. The CDR3 runs 15 residues. From germline, CDR1 is LGHDT and CDR2 YNNKEL (reference sequence).

This clonotype was counted a few times. This chain uses TRBV11-3 with TRBJ2-1, with D maybe TRBD1 (5 bases). CDR3 length: 13 amino acids. Germline V gives CDR1 SGHNT, CDR2 YENEEA. The V end lost 5 bases, the J end lost 7 bases, and 12 bases lay between the germline ends. The CDR3 spells CASSPGKPNEQFF. For the CDR3, the DNA is TGTGCCAGCAGCCCAGGGAAGCCTAATGAGCAGTTCTTC.

The chain carries TRBV7-2 and TRBJ1-1, with 8 bases that match TRBD1. In germline, CDR1 is SGHTA, CDR2 FQGNSA. The J segment lost 1 base and the V segment lost 5 bases, leaving 9 bases of the junction unmatched. There are 16 residues in the CDR3. CDR3 in DNA: TGTGCCAGCAGCCCCTCGTGGGACAGGACGAACACTGAAGCTTTCTTT. Translation gives CASSPSWDRTNTEAFF.

V is TRBV24-1 and J is TRBJ2-5; 9 bases agree with TRBD1. Germline CDR1 KGHDR, CDR2 SFDVKD. The CDR3 consists of 17 residues. The junction had 13 bases not matched to a gene; V was cut back by 4 bases and J by 5 bases. The CDR3 nucleotides are TGTGCCACCAGTGACCCTGGACAGGGGTTGGCAGCGGAGACCCAGTACTTC. It specifies CATSDPGQGLAAETQYF.

The V call is TRBV5-6, the J call TRBJ2-7, with 7 bases identical to TRBD2. The junction had 9 bases not matched to a gene; V was cut back by 0 bases and J by 9 bases. Germline assignment: CDR1 SGHDT and CDR2 YYEEEE. The CDR3 is 14 residues long. For the CDR3, the DNA is TGTGCCAGCAGCTTGGGTGCAGTCCCTAGCGGGCAGTACTTC. It yields the protein CASSLGAVPSGQYF.

The chain links TRBV7-2 to TRBJ2-7, with TRBD2 as a possible D gene (5 bases). The CDR3 has 15 amino acids. V dropped 3 bases and J dropped 3 bases, with 15 bases sitting between them. Per the germline V gene, CDR1 is SGHTA and CDR2 is FQGNSA. The chain's CDR3 is CASSFTAGGGYEQYF. CDR3 bases: TGTGCCAGCAGCTTTACTGCGGGCGGAGGCTACGAGCAGTACTTC.

Note on this clonotype: No DNA is shown, since the ends of the CDR3 on it are uncertain; the CDR3 is the one TCRdb lists. The gene calls are TRBV7-3 and TRBJ2-2; the D call TRBD1 from the table was never checked on the DNA. Germline V lookup: CDR1 SGHTA, CDR2 FQGTGA. The CDR3 length is 17 residues, termini included. This CDR3 reads CASSPRTGTHPPGSCFF.

This chain links TRBV5-4 with TRBJ2-7; D possibly corresponds to TRBD2 (6 bases). The CDR3 spans 14 residues. Germline lookup yields CDR1 SGHNT and CDR2 YYREEE (reference sequence). V was clipped by 4 bases and J by 3 bases, with 14 bases between them. The CDR3 loop reads CASSPRGHDYEQYF. For the CDR3, the DNA is TGTGCCAGCAGCCCGCGGGGCCATGACTACGAGCAGTACTTC.

This clonotype came up many times. The chain employs TRBV3-1 and TRBJ2-2; D not resolved. Germline V gene lookup returns CDR1 LGHDT and CDR2 YNNKEL (reference sequence). The V gene lost 0 bases and the J gene lost 4 bases, with 6 bases spanning the gap. The CDR3 is 14 amino acids. CDR3 region: CASSQERVTGELFF. The CDR3 DNA is TGTGCCAGCAGCCAAGAGAGAGTCACCGGGGAGCTGTTTTTT.

This clonotype has more than one count but fewer than ten. The chain recombines TRBV6-2 or TRBV6-3 with TRBJ2-7; 9 bases align to TRBD1. V dropped 5 bases and J dropped 4; count of bases not matched to a gene: 6. This CDR3 is 14 amino acids long. CDR1 MNHEY and CDR2 SVGEGT come from the germline V gene. The CDR3 is CASSKRGQGYEQYF. The CDR3 DNA is TGTGCCAGCAGTAAGAGGGGACAGGGTTACGAGCAGTACTTC.

The sample holds a few counts of this clonotype. The CDR3 loop is CSGGWNTGELFF. The CDR3 coding sequence is TGCAGCGGGGGGTGGAACACCGGGGAGCTGTTTTTT. The chain is built from TRBV29-1 and TRBJ2-2; D is possibly TRBD1 or TRBD2 (5 bases each). This CDR3 comprises 12 residues. Looked up from germline, CDR1 is SQVTM and CDR2 is ANQGSEA. V lost 7 bases and J lost 1, with 7 bases in between.

V usage is TRBV10-2 and J usage is TRBJ1-2; no clear D. CDR3 length equals 14 residues. Trimming removed 8 bases from V and 5 bases from J, with 18 bases in between. CDR1 and CDR2 from the germline V gene are WSHSY and SAAADI. CDR3 loop: CASRTPGEDYGYTF. The DNA of the CDR3 is TGCGCCAGCCGGACCCCCGGGGAGGATTATGGCTACACCTTC.

This chain uses TRBV28 with TRBJ1-5; D call uncertain. Trimming pared 5 bases from V and 1 base from J, leaving 12 bases between. The CDR3 is 15 amino acids. The V gene's germline CDR1 is MDHEN and CDR2 SYDVKM. CDR3 nucleotide sequence: TGTGCCAGCAGTCCCCCGGGTTCGAGCAATCAGCCCCAGCATTTT. As protein: CASSPPGSSNQPQHF. Full variable domain (missing parts from reference TRBV28 and TRBJ1-5): DVKVTQSSRYLVKRTGEKVFLECVQDMDHENMFWYRQDPGLGLRLIYFSYDVKMKEKGDIPEGYSVSREKKERFSLILESASTNQTSMYLCASSPPGSSNQPQHFGDGTRLSIL.

The CDR3 loop is CASSLVAGGNTEAFF. The DNA for the CDR3 is TGCGCCAGCAGCTTGGTAGCAGGCGGGAACACTGAAGCTTTCTTT. V and J are TRBV5-1 and TRBJ1-1; D remains unclear. CDR1 SGHRS and CDR2 YFSETQ come from the germline V gene. The V gene lost 0 bases and the J gene lost 1 base, with 10 bases spanning the gap. This CDR3 has 15 amino acids.

CDR3 residues: CASSFNSDRYGYTF. CDR3 bases: TGCGCCAGCAGCTTCAACAGCGATCGCTATGGCTACACCTTC. This chain links TRBV5-1 with TRBJ1-2; D gene unclear. Germline CDR1 reads SGHRS; CDR2 reads YFSETQ. This CDR3 comprises 14 residues. The V end was cut by 2 bases, the J end by 4 bases, with 12 bases between.

The sample holds a few counts of this clonotype. CDR3 sequence reads: CASSLDVAGLQDTQYF. The CDR3 nucleotides are TGTGCCAGCAGCTTAGATGTAGCGGGGCTGCAAGATACGCAGTATTTT. The rearrangement joins TRBV7-9 to TRBJ2-3; the match to TRBD2 covers 8 bases. The CDR3 contains 16 residues. V gave up 1 base and J gave up 5 bases; unmatched junction bases: 8. Germline CDR1 reads SEHNR; CDR2 reads FQNEAQ (reference sequence).